Each of the 20 T cell receptor beta chains below was sequenced from the same sample in a study of shared clonotypes between healthy human individuals (TCRdb year 2020). Libraries were prepared through the immunoSEQ multiplex PCR assay. TCRdb stores this immuneACCESS table with in-frame sequences only. Part of the clones is absent; in the studies checked, under half of the shortfall reflects unresolved V genes, and no reason is known for the rest. For this sample there are hundreds of thousands of clones; less than 98% appear just once. The ten biggest clones cover around 0.058% of the sample. Sequencing input: naive CD4+ T cells sorted from blood. In the paper's terms, the cell subset or site label means: CD45RA+ positively selected. The receptors stem from a young woman in good health.

The chain joins TRBV29-1 to TRBJ2-1; D not resolved. Germline lookup yields CDR1 SQVTM and CDR2 ANQGSEA. The CDR3 has 12 amino acids. The V end was cut by 6 bases, the J end by 4 bases, with 10 bases between. The CDR3 reads CSVGRSYNEQFF. CDR3 nucleotide sequence: TGCAGCGTCGGCAGGAGTTACAATGAGCAGTTCTTC.

CDR3 sequence: CASSLPSTGKQYF. CDR3 coding DNA: TGTGCCAGCAGTTTACCCAGTACAGGAAAGCAGTACTTC. The chain joins TRBV28 to TRBJ2-7; D perhaps matches TRBD1 (5 bases). Germline CDR1 is MDHEN and CDR2 is SYDVKM. Trimming stripped 2 bases from V and 8 bases from J, with 13 bases between. The CDR3 has 13 residues.

The chain is built from TRBV7-8 and TRBJ1-4; D might be TRBD1 (5 bases). The CDR3 loop spans 14 amino acids. Trimming took 6 bases from V and 7 from J, leaving 15 bases between them. In germline, CDR1 is SGHVS, CDR2 FQNEAQ. CDR3 region: CASRSGRAGEKLFF. The CDR3 bases are TGTGCCAGCAGATCGGGCAGGGCCGGTGAAAAACTGTTTTTT.

The chain joins TRBV28 to TRBJ2-1; 8 bases agree with TRBD2. Losses at the gene ends were 1 base for V and 10 bases for J; bases not matched to a gene: 9. The germline CDR1 and CDR2 sequences are MDHEN and SYDVKM. The CDR3 spans 15 residues. DNA for the CDR3: TGTGCCAGCAGTTTATACCGGGAGGGCCGAAGGGAGCAGTTCTTC. It codes for CASSLYREGRREQFF.

This clone has just one count. This chain joins TRBV21-1 and TRBJ2-3; the D call in the table, TRBD2, was not verified against the DNA. TRBV21-1 is noted as a pseudogene. The CDR3 totals 15 residues. The CDR3 DNA sequence: TGTGCCAGCAGCCGGACTAGCGGGACCACAGATACGCAGTATTTT. It is translated as CASSRTSGTTDTQYF.

This clone was picked up a small number of times. A junction end diverges from the germline sequence, so it may reflect a read error. The CDR3 DNA follows: TGTGCCACCTCAAAGGGGGCAAGCATGATCTTC. Its translation: CATSKGASMIF. The V gene is TRBV10-3, the J gene TRBJ2-1; 7 positions agree with TRBD1. The CDR3 is made up of 11 amino acids. In germline, CDR1 is ENHRY, CDR2 SYGVKD.

The gene calls are TRBV6-5 and TRBJ2-1, with a weak D call TRBD1 (7 bases). There are 15 residues in the CDR3. V lost 2 bases and J lost 4, with 12 bases in between. Germline lookup yields CDR1 MNHEY and CDR2 SVGAGI. The CDR3 region is CASSYRGTEYNEQFF. The CDR3 DNA is TGTGCCAGCAGTTACCGGGGGACAGAGTACAATGAGCAGTTCTTC.

This chain uses TRBV5-8 with TRBJ2-5, with D possibly being TRBD2 (6 bases). Germline V gives CDR1 SGHTS, CDR2 YDEGEE. CDR3 length: 13 amino acids. The V and J ends lost 4 bases and 5 bases respectively, with 12 bases between them. Here the CDR3 reads CASSRDFVETQYF. CDR3 nucleotides: TGTGCCAGCAGCCGGGACTTCGTGGAGACCCAGTACTTC.

The rearrangement joins TRBV6-6 to TRBJ2-5, with 7 nucleotides matching TRBD2. The germline V gene has CDR1 MNHNY and CDR2 SVGAGI (reference sequence). The CDR3 runs to 13 residues. V dropped 7 bases and J dropped 4; count of bases not matched to a gene: 6. Here the CDR3 reads CASTTGGLETQYF. The CDR3 nucleotides read TGTGCCAGCACCACGGGGGGTTTAGAGACCCAGTACTTC.

This chain links TRBV28 with TRBJ1-2; D possibly corresponds to TRBD1 (6 bases). This CDR3 is built from 14 residues. Deletions cut 5 bases from V and 4 bases from J, with 14 bases between. Germline CDR1 MDHEN, CDR2 SYDVKM. This CDR3 reads CASSTGQRTYGYTF. The CDR3 bases are TGTGCCAGCAGTACCGGACAGCGGACCTATGGCTACACCTTC.

The genes are TRBV2 and TRBJ2-1; D not certain. Trimming pared 7 bases from V and 6 bases from J, leaving 22 bases between. The CDR3 has 16 amino acids. The germline V gene encodes CDR1 SNHLY and CDR2 FYNNEI. The CDR3 nucleotides read TGTGCCAGCATATCACAAGGCGGCTATCTCGCCAATGAGCAGTTCTTC. Residues: CASISQGGYLANEQFF.

The chain joins TRBV15 to TRBJ1-4; D is possibly TRBD1 (5 bases). Germline CDR1 and CDR2: LNHNV and YYDKDF (reference sequence). This CDR3 comprises 15 residues. V lost 0 bases to trimming and J lost 7 bases, with 12 bases between them. The CDR3 loop reads CATSREVRVFEKLFF. CDR3 nucleotides: TGTGCCACCAGCAGAGAAGTCAGGGTATTTGAAAAACTGTTTTTT.

The chain recombines TRBV19 with TRBJ2-2, with 13 bases lining up with TRBD2. In germline, CDR1 is LNHDA, CDR2 SQIVND (reference sequence). This CDR3 has 19 residues. With 4 bases clipped from V and 1 base from J, the junction kept 9 bases outside the gene matches. The CDR3 coding sequence is TGTGCCAGTAGTAGGACTAGCGGGAGAGCCTTGTTGAACACCGGGGAGCTGTTTTTT. It codes for CASSRTSGRALLNTGELFF.

The V gene is TRBV18, the J gene TRBJ1-3; 9 bases line up with TRBD1. Germline V CDR1 and CDR2: KGHSH, LQKENI. The CDR3 has 16 amino acids. V dropped 3 bases and J dropped 4; count of bases not matched to a gene: 7. The CDR3 DNA sequence: TGTGCCAGCTCACCTTCACAGGGGGCAGAAGGAAACACCATATATTTT. This sequence encodes CASSPSQGAEGNTIYF.

This chain links TRBV6-6 with TRBJ1-2; D might be TRBD1 (6 bases). The CDR3 totals 15 residues. Germline CDR1 and CDR2: MNHNY and SVGAGI (reference sequence). The V end was cut by 5 bases, the J end by 5 bases, with 18 bases between. CDR3 loop: CASSTGQRASYGYTF. CDR3 sequence (DNA): TGTGCCAGCAGTACAGGACAGCGAGCTTCATATGGCTACACCTTC.

This clone occurred once. The chain links TRBV19 to TRBJ2-1, with D uncertain. In germline, CDR1 is LNHDA, CDR2 SQIVND (reference sequence). Trimming took 6 bases from V and 4 from J, leaving 4 bases between them. This CDR3 spans 11 amino acids. CDR3: CASRGYNEQFF. The CDR3 DNA follows: TGTGCCAGTAGGGGATACAATGAGCAGTTCTTC.

J is TRBJ2-2 and V is TRBV2; 11 bases agree with TRBD2. The length of the CDR3 is 16 residues. V shed 6 bases and J 4 bases; nucleotides not matched to a gene: 7. Looked up from germline, CDR1 is SNHLY and CDR2 is FYNNEI. This chain's CDR3 is CASSLSSGRSTGELFF. CDR3 nucleotide sequence: TGTGCCAGCAGCTTGTCTAGCGGGAGGAGCACCGGGGAGCTGTTTTTT.

To note about this clone: At the DNA level, this CDR3 is encoded by other sequences in the same sample as well. The chain joins TRBV28 to TRBJ2-7; TRBD1 matches 7 bases. Trimming cost V 8 bases and J 1 base; bases outside gene matches: 2. There are 12 residues in the CDR3. Germline lookup yields CDR1 MDHEN and CDR2 SYDVKM. The CDR3 sequence is CASRTGSYEQYF. CDR3 sequence (DNA): TGTGCCAGCCGGACAGGATCCTACGAGCAGTACTTC.

The sample holds one count of this clone. The chain uses TRBV4-1 and TRBJ2-1; D gene unclear. The V gene lost 2 bases and the J gene lost 4 bases, with 12 bases spanning the gap. Germline CDR1 and CDR2: MGHRA and YSYEKL. This CDR3 spans 15 amino acids. The CDR3 nucleotides read TGCGCCAGCAGCCAACTCGCGGATACATACAATGAGCAGTTCTTC. This codes for CASSQLADTYNEQFF.

The rearrangement links TRBV6-1 to TRBJ2-7, with no clear D. The length of the CDR3 is 13 residues. Trimming left V 1 base short and J 9 bases short, with 13 bases between. The germline CDR1 and CDR2 sequences are MNHNS and SASEGT. The DNA of the CDR3 is TGTGCCAGCAGTGAAGTTAGCCCCTGGGTGCAGTACTTC. Its protein is CASSEVSPWVQYF.